The 31 T cell receptor beta chains in this list originate from one sample, sequenced in a study of OX40 agonist ivuxolimab in advanced cancers. Repertoires were generated with immunoSEQ multiplex PCR, while TCRdb's copy carries only in-frame clones and drops some. This table holds roughly 89,000 clones, under 90% found once. The sequencing here drew on CD4+ or CD8+ T cells sorted from blood, taken in a trial of the OX40 agonist ivuxolimab. The receptors derive from an adult with an advanced solid tumor such as melanoma, head and neck, liver or kidney cancer.

This rearrangement joins TRBV19 to TRBJ2-3, with D tentatively TRBD1 (5 bases). Germline values: CDR1 LNHDA, CDR2 SQIVND (reference sequence). The CDR3 length is 15 residues. V was trimmed by 8 bases and J by 5 bases, leaving 20 bases between them. This CDR3 reads CASRRQGVDGDTQYF. The CDR3, as DNA: TGTGCCAGTCGGCGACAAGGGGTGGACGGAGATACGCAGTATTTT. Looking up the rest from reference TRBV19 and TRBJ2-3 gives the full variable domain: DGGITQSPKYLFRKEGQNVTLSCEQNLNHDAMYWYRQDPGQGLRLIYYSQIVNDFQKGDIAEGYSVSREKKESFPLTVTSAQKNPTAFYLCASRRQGVDGDTQYFGPGTRLTVL.

This sequence joins TRBV11-2 and TRBJ2-3, with D unclear. The CDR3 extends over 16 amino acids. Between the trimmed V and J ends, which lost 2 bases and 0 bases, there was a span of 12 bases. CDR1 and CDR2 (germline): SGHAT, FQNNGV. The CDR3 reads CASSLMRLSSTDTQYF. CDR3 in DNA: TGTGCCAGCAGCTTAATGAGGCTATCAAGCACAGATACGCAGTATTTT.

The J gene is TRBJ1-2, the V gene TRBV28; weak D call: TRBD1 (5 bases). The CDR3 contains 14 residues. Looked up from germline, CDR1 is MDHEN and CDR2 is SYDVKM. The V gene lost 6 bases and the J gene lost 2 bases, with 13 bases spanning the gap. CDR3 sequence: CASSAQWGNYGYTF. The CDR3 DNA follows: TGTGCCAGCAGCGCCCAGTGGGGGAACTATGGCTACACCTTC.

This chain connects TRBV30 to TRBJ1-4; D ambiguous. The CDR3 has 14 residues. V was trimmed by 2 bases and J by 7 bases, leaving 14 bases between them. The germline V gene encodes CDR1 GTSNPN and CDR2 SVGIG (reference sequence). The CDR3 protein is CAWSFNSFGEKLFF. CDR3 coding DNA: TGTGCCTGGAGTTTCAACAGCTTCGGTGAAAAACTGTTTTTT.

V is TRBV28 and J is TRBJ1-4, with 10 bases fitting TRBD1. This CDR3 comprises 18 residues. Germline CDR1 is MDHEN and CDR2 is SYDVKM. J lost 5 bases, V lost 5 bases, and 14 bases had no gene match. CDR3 nucleotide sequence: TGTGCCAGCAGTGCCAACCCCGGGACAGGGGAACGGAATGAAAAACTGTTTTTT. Translation gives CASSANPGTGERNEKLFF.

The chain carries TRBV29-1 and TRBJ2-3; D not resolved. Germline-derived CDR1 and CDR2 are SQVTM and ANQGSEA. V was cut by 7 bases and J by 0 bases, with 14 bases left in between. The CDR3 is 14 amino acids. The CDR3 protein is CSASWAYSTDTQYF. CDR3 bases: TGCAGCGCAAGTTGGGCATATAGCACAGATACGCAGTATTTT.

Only one count was recorded for this clone. The CDR3 here is CASSQGLAPVDYGYTF. In nucleotides, the CDR3 is TGCGCCAGCAGCCAAGGTTTAGCCCCGGTGGACTATGGCTACACCTTC. The rearrangement links TRBV4-3 to TRBJ1-2; no reliable D call. The V end lost 1 base, the J end lost 3 bases, and 15 bases lay between the germline ends. The CDR3 is 16 amino acids. Germline V gene lookup returns CDR1 LGHNA and CDR2 YSLEER.

The CDR3 sequence is CASSLGLLRIEAFF. As DNA, the CDR3 is TGTGCCAGCAGTTTAGGCCTCCTAAGGATTGAAGCTTTCTTT. The V gene is TRBV28, the J gene TRBJ1-1; D uncertain. The CDR3 runs 14 residues. The V end was cut by 2 bases, the J end by 7 bases, with 14 bases between. Germline lookup yields CDR1 MDHEN and CDR2 SYDVKM.

The chain's CDR3 is CAWSATTYGYTF. The CDR3 coding sequence is TGTGCCTGGAGTGCCACGACCTATGGCTACACCTTC. The chain is built from TRBV30 and TRBJ1-2; D is unresolved. CDR1 is GTSNPN, CDR2 SVGIG, per germline (reference sequence). This CDR3 has 12 residues. V was trimmed by 1 base and J by 4 bases, leaving 7 bases between them.

This clone has a handful of counts. The chain joins TRBV7-9 to TRBJ1-2; possible D gene TRBD1, 5 bases. There are 15 residues in the CDR3. Germline assignment: CDR1 SEHNR and CDR2 FQNEAQ (reference sequence). The V end was cut by 1 base, the J end by 2 bases, with 11 bases between. CDR3 bases: TGTGCCAGCAGCTTAGATCTAAGGGACAACTATGGCTACACCTTC. This codes for CASSLDLRDNYGYTF.

The V call is TRBV19, the J call TRBJ1-1; D is unclear. Trimming pared 7 bases from V and 5 bases from J, leaving 17 bases between. CDR1 is LNHDA and CDR2 is SQIVND in the germline V gene (reference sequence). The CDR3 length is 14 residues. CDR3 sequence (DNA): TGTGCCAGTAACCCGACCGGGTCGAGTACTGAAGCTTTCTTT. Encoded protein: CASNPTGSSTEAFF.

The chain joins TRBV18 to TRBJ2-7, with 9 bases matching TRBD1. The CDR3 is made up of 15 amino acids. Germline V gene lookup returns CDR1 KGHSH and CDR2 LQKENI. The V and J ends lost 5 bases and 2 bases, in that order; junction bases with no gene match: 7. DNA of the CDR3: TGTGCCAGCTCATCGAAGGACAGGGGTACCTACGAGCAGTACTTC. It specifies CASSSKDRGTYEQYF. The variable domain in full, completed from reference TRBV18 and TRBJ2-7, reads NAGVMQNPRHLVRRRGQEARLRCSPMKGHSHVYWYRQLPEEGLKFMVYLQKENIIDESGMPKERFSAEFPKEGPSILRIQQVVRGDSAAYFCASSSKDRGTYEQYFGPGTRLTVT.

J is TRBJ1-3 and V is TRBV5-1; D gene ambiguous. The CDR3 consists of 14 residues. Germline V lookup: CDR1 SGHRS, CDR2 YFSETQ. Trimming shortened V by 0 bases and J by 2 bases, and 6 bases separated the two germline ends. In nucleotides, the CDR3 is TGCGCCAGCAGCTTGGAGGCAGCTGGAAACACCATATATTTT. Protein sequence: CASSLEAAGNTIYF.

This chain links TRBV5-1 with TRBJ2-7, with 9 bases identical to TRBD2. Germline CDR1 is SGHRS and CDR2 is YFSETQ. The V and J ends lost 4 bases and 3 bases, in that order; junction bases with no gene match: 5. This CDR3 is 14 amino acids long. CDR3 loop: CASSQGTSNYEQYF. The CDR3 nucleotides are TGCGCCAGCAGCCAAGGGACTAGCAACTACGAGCAGTACTTC.

The CDR3 coding sequence is TGTGCCAGTAGTACGAGGGAGAACACCGGGGAGCTGTTTTTT. It yields the protein CASSTRENTGELFF. V gene TRBV19 combines with J gene TRBJ2-2; weak D call: TRBD2 (5 bases). Trimming removed 4 bases at V and 1 base at J, with 7 bases between. The CDR3 totals 14 residues. Germline assignment: CDR1 LNHDA and CDR2 SQIVND (reference sequence).

This clone has just a few counts. J is TRBJ1-5 and V is TRBV7-2; D is unclear. The V end was cut by 2 bases, the J end by 0 bases, with 5 bases between. Germline CDR1 reads SGHTA; CDR2 reads FQGNSA. This CDR3 has 14 amino acids. CDR3 in amino acids: CASSLMYSNQPQHF. CDR3 bases: TGTGCCAGCAGCTTAATGTATAGCAATCAGCCCCAGCATTTT. The variable domain in full, completed from reference TRBV7-2 and TRBJ1-5, reads GAGVSQSPSNKVTEKGKDVELRCDPISGHTALYWYRQSLGQGLEFLIYFQGNSAPDKSGLPSDRFSAERTGGSVSTLTIQRTQQEDSAVYLCASSLMYSNQPQHFGDGTRLSIL.

The V and J genes are TRBV18 and TRBJ1-1; TRBD1 is a possible D gene (6 bases). Germline loops: CDR1 KGHSH, CDR2 LQKENI. With 2 bases removed from V and 1 base from J, the gap between germline ends came to 17 bases. This CDR3 is built from 17 residues. This CDR3 is CASSPIGRGRENTEAFF. For the CDR3, the DNA is TGTGCCAGCTCACCAATTGGCAGGGGAAGGGAGAACACTGAAGCTTTCTTT.

The rearrangement uses TRBV9 and TRBJ1-2; D gene uncertain. The CDR3 is 15 residues long. Germline lookup yields CDR1 SGDLS and CDR2 YYNGEE. The germline V and J ends were trimmed by 4 bases and 1 base, with 14 bases remaining between them. The CDR3 DNA follows: TGTGCCAGCAGCCCGCGGACGGCAGTTAACTATGGCTACACCTTC. It specifies CASSPRTAVNYGYTF.

This chain connects TRBV5-1 to TRBJ2-1; 10 bases are shared with TRBD1. Germline V gene sequence: CDR1 SGHRS, CDR2 YFSETQ. J gave up 1 base and V 4 bases, and 2 bases lay outside the gene matches. This CDR3 comprises 15 residues. In DNA form, the CDR3 reads TGCGCCAGCAGCGGGGGACAGGGGTCCTACAATGAGCAGTTCTTC. Its protein product is CASSGGQGSYNEQFF.

J is TRBJ2-3 and V is TRBV11-2; D gene ambiguous. The CDR3 extends over 15 amino acids. With 2 bases removed from V and 0 bases from J, the gap between germline ends came to 9 bases. Germline CDR1 and CDR2: SGHAT and FQNNGV. Here the CDR3 reads CASSLIISSTDTQYF. DNA for the CDR3: TGTGCCAGCAGCTTAATAATTTCTAGCACAGATACGCAGTATTTT.

This sequence joins TRBV30 and TRBJ2-6; 8 positions match TRBD1. The trim removed 7 bases at V and 3 bases at J, leaving 11 bases unmatched. CDR1 and CDR2 from the germline V gene are GTSNPN and SVGIG (reference sequence). CDR3 length equals 16 residues. CDR3 nucleotide sequence: TGTGCCTCCAGGGCAGGGGGCTGGTATGGGGCCAACGTCCTGACTTTC. Protein: CASRAGGWYGANVLTF.

The V gene is TRBV29-1, the J gene TRBJ1-2, with D possibly TRBD1 on 5 matching bases. With 6 bases removed from V and 8 bases from J, the gap between germline ends came to 19 bases. Germline V gene data show CDR1 as SQVTM and CDR2 as ANQGSEA. The CDR3 sequence is 13 residues long. The CDR3 is CSVPTSQGGGYTF. CDR3 DNA sequence: TGCAGCGTGCCCACTTCGCAGGGAGGCGGCTACACCTTC.

On this clone: Other DNA sequences in the same sample also yield this CDR3. V gene TRBV5-4 combines with J gene TRBJ2-1; D is ambiguous. CDR1 is SGHNT, CDR2 YYREEE, per germline (reference sequence). V was clipped by 4 bases and J by 0 bases, with 11 bases between them. This CDR3 is 15 amino acids long. Here the CDR3 DNA reads TGTGCCAGCAGCAGAGGCTCTAGCTCCTACAATGAGCAGTTCTTC. Encoded protein: CASSRGSSSYNEQFF.

The chain combines TRBV5-1 with TRBJ2-7; 8 bases line up with TRBD1. CDR1 is SGHRS and CDR2 is YFSETQ in the germline V gene. This CDR3 has 14 residues. Trimming cost V 2 bases and J 6 bases; bases outside gene matches: 7. The CDR3: CASSFTGGVGEQYF. In nucleotides, the CDR3 is TGCGCCAGCAGCTTCACAGGGGGAGTAGGCGAGCAGTACTTC.

The chain recombines TRBV7-9 with TRBJ2-3; possibly TRBD2 for D (6 bases). The CDR3 is 13 amino acids. The V and J ends lost 2 bases and 5 bases respectively, with 8 bases between them. Germline V CDR1 and CDR2: SEHNR, FQNEAQ (reference sequence). This chain's CDR3 is CASSLHGGDTQYF. The CDR3, as DNA: TGTGCCAGCAGCTTACACGGGGGAGATACGCAGTATTTT.

This chain joins TRBV6-5 and TRBJ2-3; 14 bases fit TRBD2. The V gene's germline CDR1 is MNHEY and CDR2 SVGAGI. Germline trimming cut 6 bases from V and 5 bases from J; bases unmatched to any gene: 4. CDR3 size: 15 residues. As DNA, the CDR3 is TGTGCCAGCAGGGGACTAGCGGGGGAACGAGATACGCAGTATTTT. It encodes CASRGLAGERDTQYF.

The V gene is TRBV13, the J gene TRBJ1-4; no reliable D call. Germline loops: CDR1 PRHDT, CDR2 FYEKMQ (reference sequence). CDR3 length: 14 amino acids. Trimming cost V 0 bases and J 5 bases, with 7 bases left between them. CDR3 in amino acids: CASSLGYSNEKLFF. The CDR3, as DNA: TGTGCCAGCAGCTTAGGGTACTCGAATGAAAAACTGTTTTTT.

Concerning this clone: The sample has other DNA sequences that encode this CDR3 too. This chain links TRBV28 with TRBJ1-2; TRBD1 matches 11 bases. The CDR3 is made up of 14 amino acids. V was pared by 7 bases and J by 14 bases, with 15 bases of the junction left unmatched. Germline CDR1 MDHEN, CDR2 SYDVKM. CDR3 DNA: TGTGCCAGCACCTCCCCGGGACAGGGGGGATTCAATACCTTC. It translates to CASTSPGQGGFNTF.

The chain links TRBV7-3 to TRBJ2-6; D possibly corresponds to TRBD1 (6 bases). Trimming removed 3 bases from V and 1 base from J, with 10 bases in between. CDR3 length: 16 residues. Germline lookup yields CDR1 SGHTA and CDR2 FQGTGA. The CDR3 is CASSLWGTSGANVLTF. The DNA for the CDR3 is TGTGCCAGCAGCTTGTGGGGGACATCTGGGGCCAACGTCCTGACTTTC.

The chain joins TRBV28 to TRBJ1-4, with 9 bases identical to TRBD1. The CDR3 is 15 amino acids. J was trimmed by 8 bases and V by 5 bases; bases with no gene match: 9. The germline gives CDR1 MDHEN, CDR2 SYDVKM. CDR3 residues: CASSTRDREREKLFF. CDR3 sequence (DNA): TGTGCCAGCAGTACCCGGGACAGGGAGAGGGAAAAACTGTTTTTT.

The chain couples TRBV30 to TRBJ1-1; D uncertain. The CDR3 length is 13 residues. The V gene's germline CDR1 is GTSNPN and CDR2 SVGIG (reference sequence). Trimming shortened V by 8 bases and J by 1 base, and 14 bases separated the two germline ends. In DNA form, the CDR3 reads TGTGCCGGAAGCCTTAGCTCGAACACTGAAGCTTTCTTT. It yields the protein CAGSLSSNTEAFF.